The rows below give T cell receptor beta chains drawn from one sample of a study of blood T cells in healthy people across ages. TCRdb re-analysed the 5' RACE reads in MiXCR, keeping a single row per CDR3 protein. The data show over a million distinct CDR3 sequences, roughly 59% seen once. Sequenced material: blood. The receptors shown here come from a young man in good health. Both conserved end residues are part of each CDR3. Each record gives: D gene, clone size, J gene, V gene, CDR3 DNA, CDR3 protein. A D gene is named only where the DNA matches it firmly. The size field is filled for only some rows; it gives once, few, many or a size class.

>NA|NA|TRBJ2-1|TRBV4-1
TGCGCCAGCAGCCAAGTTCCGCCCCAAAATGAGCAGTTCTTC
CASSQVPPQNEQFF
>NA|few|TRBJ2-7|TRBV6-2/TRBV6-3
TGTGCCAGCAGTTGGGGCGCATTCTACGAGCAGTACTTC
CASSWGAFYEQYF
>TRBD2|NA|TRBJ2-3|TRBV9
TGTGCCAGCAGCGTATCGCGGGGGGGCATAGATACGCAGTATTTT
CASSVSRGGIDTQYF
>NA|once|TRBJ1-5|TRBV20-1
TGCAGTGCTAGAGACTTCCCGGGACGGAATAGCAATCAGCCCCAGCATTTT
CSARDFPGRNSNQPQHF
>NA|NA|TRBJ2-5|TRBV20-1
TGCAGTGCTGGACCCGGGCTGAGTGAGCAGTACTTC
CSAGPGLSEQYF
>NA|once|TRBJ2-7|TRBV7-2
TGTGCCAGCAGCACTAGTTTAGCCTACGAGCAGTACTTC
CASSTSLAYEQYF
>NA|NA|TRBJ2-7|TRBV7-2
TGTGCCAGCAGCTTAGTTTTGGCTTCCTACGAGCAGTACTTC
CASSLVLASYEQYF
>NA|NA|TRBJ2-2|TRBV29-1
TGCAGCGTGGAGAATAACCCTAACACCGGGGAGCTGTTTTTT
CSVENNPNTGELFF
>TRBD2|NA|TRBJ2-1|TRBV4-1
TGCGCCAGCAGCCAAGTAGACGGGGGGGCTAACAATGAGCAGTTCTTC
CASSQVDGGANNEQFF
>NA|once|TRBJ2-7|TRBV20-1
TGCAGTGCCATCCAACTTTCAACCTACGAGCAGTACTTC
CSAIQLSTYEQYF
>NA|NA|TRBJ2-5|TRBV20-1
TGCAGTGCTAGAGGATTTAGCGGACAAGAGACCCAGTACTTC
CSARGFSGQETQYF
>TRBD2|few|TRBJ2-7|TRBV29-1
TGCAGCGTTGCTAGCGGACGCGACGAGCAGTACTTC
CSVASGRDEQYF
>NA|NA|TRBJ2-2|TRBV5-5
TGTGCCAGCAGCACGGGACGGCTTAACACCGGGGAGCTGTTTTTT
CASSTGRLNTGELFF
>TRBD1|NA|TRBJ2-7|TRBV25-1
TGTGCCAGCAGGCGACAGGGGGGAGTCTACGAGCAGTACTTC
CASRRQGGVYEQYF
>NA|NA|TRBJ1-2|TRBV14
TGTGCCAGCAGCCAAAATTTCGGCCGGGGCTACACCTTC
CASSQNFGRGYTF
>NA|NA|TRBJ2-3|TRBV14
TGTGCCAGCAGCCAAGTCCAGGATACGCAGTATTTT
CASSQVQDTQYF
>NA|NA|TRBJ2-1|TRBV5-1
TGCGCCAGCAGGCTCCCGGGCGTGGACAATGAGCAGTTCTTC
CASRLPGVDNEQFF
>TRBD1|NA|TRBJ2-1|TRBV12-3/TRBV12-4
TGTGCCAGCAGTTTAGGGGACAGAGCCCTTTACAATGAGCAGTTCTTC
CASSLGDRALYNEQFF
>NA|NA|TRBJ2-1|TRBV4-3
TGCGCCAGCAGCCAGGACGGTGGGGGAAATGAGCAGTTCTTC
CASSQDGGGNEQFF
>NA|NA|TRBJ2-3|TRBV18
TGTGCCAGCTCAAGGTCTACCGGGACTAGCACAGATACGCAGTATTTT
CASSRSTGTSTDTQYF
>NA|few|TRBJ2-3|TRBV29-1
TGCAGCGTGGGGTATCCAGATACGCAGTATTTT
CSVGYPDTQYF
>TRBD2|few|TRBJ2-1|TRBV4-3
TGCGCCAGCAGCCAAGATCGGTTTAGCGGGGGGGCCTGGGAGCAGTTCTTC
CASSQDRFSGGAWEQFF
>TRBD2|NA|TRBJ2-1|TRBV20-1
TGCAGTGCGAGAAGCGGGGCCAACAATGAGCAGTTCTTC
CSARSGANNEQFF
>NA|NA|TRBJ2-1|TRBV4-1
TGCGCCAGCAGCCAAGGGCTGGGGGGCAATGAGCAGTTCTTC
CASSQGLGGNEQFF
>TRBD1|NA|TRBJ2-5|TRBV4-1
TGCGCCAGCAGCCAGACAGGGCAACATCAAGAGACCCAGTACTTC
CASSQTGQHQETQYF
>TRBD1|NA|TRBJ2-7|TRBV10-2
TGCGCCACAGGACAGGGATTGTACGAGCAGTACTTC
CATGQGLYEQYF
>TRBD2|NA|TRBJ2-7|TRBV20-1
TGCAGTGCTGCGGGACTAGCGGGAAACGAGCAGTACTTC
CSAAGLAGNEQYF
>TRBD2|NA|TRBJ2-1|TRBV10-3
TGTGCCATCAGTGATCCCGGGACTAGCGGAAGCAATGAGCAGTTCTTC
CAISDPGTSGSNEQFF
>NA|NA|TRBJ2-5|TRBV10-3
TGTGCCATCAGTGAACCCACTGGTAGGGGGGAGACCCAGTACTTC
CAISEPTGRGETQYF
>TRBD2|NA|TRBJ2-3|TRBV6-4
TGTGCCAGCAGTGAGATGCGGGGGAGCACAGATACGCAGTATTTT
CASSEMRGSTDTQYF
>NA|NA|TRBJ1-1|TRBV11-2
TGTGCCAGCAGCCTCCTCTTGGTTAACACTGAAGCTTTCTTT
CASSLLLVNTEAFF
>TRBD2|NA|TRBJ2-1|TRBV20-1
TGCAGTGCTCCGGCGGGCGGGAGTCCCTACAATGAGCAGTTCTTC
CSAPAGGSPYNEQFF